These 17 T cell receptor beta chains were sequenced from one sample in a study of CD8+CD57+ T cells in acquired aplastic anemia. The template used for profiling TCR beta VDJ and CDR3 was genomic DNA. MiXCR, run by TCRdb on the reads, gives a single entry per CDR3 protein. The sample carries approximately 470,000 distinct CDR3 sequences, less than 35% recorded once. Patients included in sequencing had previously demonstrated CD8+CD57+ cell expansion by flow cytometry. Sequenced: sorted CD4+, CD8+, or CD8+CD57+ T cells (not recorded which) from PBMCs. All receptors come from a human donor with aplastic anemia.

This clonotype occurred many times. The chain is built from TRBV24-1 and TRBJ2-3; tentative D call: TRBD1 (6 bases). The V end was cut by 2 bases, the J end by 3 bases, with 14 bases between. There are 16 residues in the CDR3. The germline V gene has CDR1 KGHDR and CDR2 SFDVKD. CDR3 sequence reads: CATSDSAGDLTDTQYF. The DNA for the CDR3 is TGTGCCACCAGTGATTCCGCAGGGGATTTAACAGATACGCAGTATTTT.

This rearrangement joins TRBV10-2 to TRBJ2-7, with TRBD1 matching over 8 bases. The CDR3 length is 15 residues. Losses at the gene ends were 4 bases for V and 2 bases for J; bases not matched to a gene: 7. The V gene's germline CDR1 is WSHSY and CDR2 SAAADI. The CDR3, as DNA: TGCGCCAGCAGTGTCTCGAGGACAGGGACCTACGAGCAGTACTTC. Protein: CASSVSRTGTYEQYF.

The chain combines TRBV19 with TRBJ1-6; TRBD1 agrees at 9 bases. CDR1 LNHDA and CDR2 SQIVND come from the germline V gene (reference sequence). The V segment lost 5 bases and the J segment 7 bases; nucleotides outside the gene matches: 6. The CDR3 contains 15 residues. DNA for the CDR3: TGTGCCAGTAGTGGACAGGGGTTAGTGAATTCACCCCTCCACTTT. This codes for CASSGQGLVNSPLHF.

This clonotype showed up just a few times. A much larger clone lies a single base off, so this may be a read error. The V call is TRBV29-1, the J call TRBJ1-1, with D maybe TRBD1 (6 bases). Germline V CDR1 and CDR2: SQVTM, ANQGSEA. The length of the CDR3 is 14 residues. The CDR3: CSVEGFDRITGAFF. The CDR3, as DNA: TGCAGCGTTGAAGGGTTCGACAGGATCACTGGAGCTTTCTTT. Full variable domain (missing parts from reference TRBV29-1 and TRBJ1-1): SAVISQKPSRDICQRGTSLTIQCQVDSQVTMMFWYRQQPGQSLTLIATANQGSEATYESGFVIDKFPISRPNLTFSTLTVSNMSPEDSSIYLCSVEGFDRITGAFFGQGTRLTVV.

This clonotype was found a few times. J is TRBJ1-1 and V is TRBV7-9, with D unclear. Trimming took off 7 bases at V and 3 bases at J, with 15 bases between the two ends. This CDR3 contains 14 residues. Germline values: CDR1 SEHNR, CDR2 FQNEAQ (reference sequence). This CDR3 is CASTAWDFYTEAFF. The CDR3, as DNA: TGTGCCAGCACAGCTTGGGATTTTTACACTGAAGCTTTCTTT.

CDR3 nucleotides: TGTGCCACTTCGGGGGATACGCAGTATTTT. Translation: CATSGDTQYF. This chain uses TRBV14 with TRBJ2-3; TRBD2 is a possible D gene (5 bases). Between the trimmed V and J ends, which lost 10 bases and 6 bases, there was a span of 8 bases. Germline CDR1 and CDR2: SGHDN and FVKESK. There are 10 residues in the CDR3.

V is TRBV20-1 and J is TRBJ2-1, with 8 bases aligning to TRBD1. The V and J ends lost 7 bases and 3 bases, in that order; junction bases with no gene match: 14. The CDR3 has 16 residues. Germline CDR1 DFQATT, CDR2 SNEGSKA (reference sequence). In DNA, the CDR3 is TGCAGTGGAAACCAGGGGGCGGAAATTAGCTACAATGAGCAGTTCTTC. It yields the protein CSGNQGAEISYNEQFF.

V usage is TRBV7-2 and J usage is TRBJ1-5; 10 bases line up with TRBD1. The V segment lost 9 bases and the J segment 5 bases; nucleotides outside the gene matches: 7. CDR1 is SGHTA and CDR2 is FQGNSA in the germline V gene. The CDR3 covers 14 residues. The CDR3 nucleotides are TGTGCCAGTAGTAAAGGGACAGGGGATCAGCCCCAGCATTTT. Protein sequence: CASSKGTGDQPQHF.

A remark on this clonotype: A read error may produce the germline difference seen at one junction end. The chain links TRBV15 to TRBJ2-1, with D possibly being TRBD1 (6 bases). Germline CDR1 is LNHNV and CDR2 is YYDKDF (reference sequence). CDR3 length equals 16 residues. CDR3 in DNA: TGTGCCACCAGCAGAGATCGGAGAAACTGGGACAATGAGCAGCTCTTC. It yields the protein CATSRDRRNWDNEQLF. Full variable domain (rest looked up from reference TRBV15 and TRBJ2-1): DAMVIQNPRYQVTQFGKPVTLSCSQTLNHNVMYWYQQKSSQAPKLLFHYYDKDFNNEADTPDNFQSRRPNTSFCFLDIRSPGLGDTAMYLCATSRDRRNWDNEQLFGPGTRLTVL.

The chain links TRBV6-4 to TRBJ1-6, with D perhaps TRBD1 (6 bases). Germline CDR1 and CDR2: MRHNA and SNTAGT. Deletions cut 0 bases from V and 14 bases from J, with 14 bases between. The CDR3 totals 14 residues. This chain's CDR3 is CASSDSPGGLSLHF. For the CDR3, the DNA is TGTGCCAGCAGTGACTCTCCCGGGGGGCTCTCCCTCCACTTT.

This clonotype was found many times. V gene TRBV14 combines with J gene TRBJ1-6; TRBD1 agrees at 9 bases. V was clipped by 6 bases and J by 5 bases; unmatched bases: 11. This CDR3 has 17 residues. Looked up from germline, CDR1 is SGHDN and CDR2 is FVKESK. CDR3 sequence (DNA): TGTGCCAGCAGGCTCCGGGACAGGGAACGGAATAATTCACCCCTCCACTTT. It codes for CASRLRDRERNNSPLHF.

The chain links TRBV5-6 to TRBJ2-2; D not certain. V shed 0 bases and J shed 4 bases, with 7 bases lying between them. The germline CDR1 and CDR2 sequences are SGHDT and YYEEEE. CDR3 size: 14 residues. The chain's CDR3 is CASSLAQLTGELFF. In nucleotides, the CDR3 is TGTGCCAGCAGCTTGGCACAGCTCACCGGGGAGCTGTTTTTT.

This chain uses TRBV10-3 with TRBJ2-3; D gene unclear. Trimming pared 3 bases from V and 6 bases from J, leaving 7 bases between. The germline CDR1 and CDR2 sequences are ENHRY and SYGVKD. CDR3 size: 12 residues. The CDR3 here is CAISESQDTQYF. DNA of the CDR3: TGTGCCATCAGTGAAAGCCAGGATACGCAGTATTTT.

The V call is TRBV5-5, the J call TRBJ2-3; D might be TRBD2 (6 bases). This CDR3 region has 15 residues. The germline V gene encodes CDR1 SGHKS and CDR2 YYEKEE (reference sequence). Between the trimmed V and J ends, which lost 2 bases and 1 base, there was a span of 11 bases. The CDR3 sequence is CASSFGQRGTDTQYF. The CDR3 nucleotides are TGTGCCAGCAGCTTCGGGCAGCGGGGCACAGATACGCAGTATTTT.

This clonotype was counted many times. The chain employs TRBV20-1 and TRBJ2-5; no reliable D call. The germline V gene has CDR1 DFQATT and CDR2 SNEGSKA (reference sequence). The V end was cut by 6 bases, the J end by 2 bases, with 13 bases between. CDR3 length equals 13 residues. CDR3 protein: CSAMLLRQETQYF. Here the CDR3 DNA reads TGCAGTGCCATGTTGTTGCGGCAAGAGACCCAGTACTTC.

As for this clonotype: Given a much more abundant clone one base away, this may be a read error. The rearrangement links TRBV24-1 to TRBJ2-3; no definite D call. CDR3 length: 14 amino acids. Germline lookup yields CDR1 KGHDR and CDR2 SFDVKD. The CDR3 region has the DNA TGTGCCACCAGTGGTTTGAAAGGATCAGATACGCAGTATTTT. Translation gives CATSGLKGSDTQYF.

This chain links TRBV2 with TRBJ1-2, with a tentative D call TRBD1 (5 bases). V lost 5 bases and J 8 bases, leaving 9 bases between the germline ends. The germline V gene encodes CDR1 SNHLY and CDR2 FYNNEI. This CDR3 is 11 amino acids long. The CDR3 reads CASSPWGGYTF. The CDR3 nucleotides read TGTGCCAGCAGTCCCTGGGGCGGCTACACCTTC.